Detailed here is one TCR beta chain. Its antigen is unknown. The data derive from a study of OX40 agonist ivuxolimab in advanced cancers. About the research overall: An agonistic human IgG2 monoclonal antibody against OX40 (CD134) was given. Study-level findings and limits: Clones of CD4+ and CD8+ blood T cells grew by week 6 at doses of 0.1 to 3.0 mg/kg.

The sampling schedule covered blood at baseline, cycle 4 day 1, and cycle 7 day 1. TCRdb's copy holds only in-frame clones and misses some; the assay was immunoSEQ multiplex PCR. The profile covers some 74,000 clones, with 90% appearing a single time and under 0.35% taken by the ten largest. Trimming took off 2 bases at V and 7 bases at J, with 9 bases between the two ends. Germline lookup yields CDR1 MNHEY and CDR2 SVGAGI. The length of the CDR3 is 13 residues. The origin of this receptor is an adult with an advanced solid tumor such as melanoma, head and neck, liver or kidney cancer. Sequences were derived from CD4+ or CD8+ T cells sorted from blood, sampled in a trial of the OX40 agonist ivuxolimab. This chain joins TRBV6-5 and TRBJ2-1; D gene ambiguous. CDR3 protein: CASSYSGLNEQFF. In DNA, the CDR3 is TGTGCCAGCAGTTACAGTGGGTTAAATGAGCAGTTCTTC.